These T cell receptor beta chains were read from a single sample in a study of T cell responses to AZD1222 COVID-19 vaccine. Here immunoSEQ multiplex PCR was the method, and the copy in TCRdb shows in-frame clones only, minus some. This table has some 94,000 clones, roughly 87% appearing once. The sequencing here drew on peripheral blood, taken on day 0 of AZD1222 vaccination. These receptors were obtained from an adult in good health. The CDR3 runs from the conserved cysteine through the conserved F or W. A D gene is named only where the DNA matches it firmly. A clone size is listed for some rows: how often the clone was seen (once, few, many), or a class if it is expanded.

CDR3	DNA	size	V	J	D
CASSKSGSSYNEQFF	TGTGCCAGCAGCAAGAGCGGGAGCTCCTACAATGAGCAGTTCTTC	.	TRBV11-3	TRBJ2-1	TRBD2
CASSRFRDTVYGYTF	TGTGCCAGCAGCCGGTTTCGGGACACCGTCTATGGCTACACCTTC	.	TRBV14	TRBJ1-2	.
CASSLIRREGNYGYTF	TGTGCCAGCAGCCTAATACGGAGGGAAGGAAACTATGGCTACACCTTC	.	TRBV11-2	TRBJ1-2	.
CASSQLATLVDTQYF	TGTGCCAGCAGCCAACTAGCCACCCTCGTGGATACGCAGTATTTT	.	TRBV11-1	TRBJ2-3	.
CAISPGAGNEQFF	TGTGCCATCAGCCCCGGGGCAGGGAATGAGCAGTTCTTC	once	TRBV10-3	TRBJ2-1	.
CASRLNRGPCPPQHF	TGTGCCAGCAGGCTGAACCGGGGCCCCTGTCCGCCCCAGCATTTT	.	TRBV13	TRBJ1-5	.
CASSNNVRNGASTDTQYF	TGTGCCAGCAGCAACAACGTCCGGAACGGCGCCAGCACAGATACGCAGTATTTT	.	TRBV6-7	TRBJ2-3	.
CASSLDWGRTEAFF	TGTGCCAGCAGCTTAGATTGGGGACGCACTGAAGCTTTCTTT	.	TRBV7-9	TRBJ1-1	.
CASTGRGPDYGYTF	TGTGCCAGCACCGGAAGGGGGCCTGACTATGGCTACACCTTC	.	TRBV2	TRBJ1-2	TRBD1
CASSQDRGLIHLHF	TGCGCCAGCAGCCAAGATCGGGGTCTCATTCACCTCCACTTT	.	TRBV4-3	TRBJ1-6	.
CASRRDPNYGYTF	TGTGCCAGCAGGCGAGACCCTAACTATGGCTACACCTTC	.	TRBV6-5	TRBJ1-2	.
CASSESGTINEQFF	TGTGCCAGCAGTGAAAGCGGTACCATTAATGAGCAGTTCTTC	.	TRBV2	TRBJ2-1	.
CASSLAGVAGVFSTDTQYF	TGCGCCAGCAGCTTGGCCGGGGTAGCGGGGGTCTTTAGCACAGATACGCAGTATTTT	.	TRBV5-1	TRBJ2-3	TRBD2
CASSLATGAVRAFF	TGTGCCAGCAGCTTGGCCACAGGTGCCGTCAGGGCTTTCTTT	.	TRBV5-1	TRBJ1-1	.
CATRNDPTDNTEAFF	TGTGCCACCAGAAATGACCCGACAGACAACACTGAAGCTTTCTTT	.	TRBV24-1	TRBJ1-1	.
CASRGTGRLVETQYF	TGTGCCAGCAGGGGGACAGGGAGATTAGTGGAGACCCAGTACTTC	.	TRBV5-6	TRBJ2-5	TRBD1
CASSVGVGATNEKLFF	TGTGCCAGCAGCGTGGGAGTAGGGGCAACTAATGAAAAACTGTTTTTT	.	TRBV9	TRBJ1-4	.
CATSPRWLQETQYF	TGTGCCACCAGCCCTCGGTGGTTGCAAGAGACCCAGTACTTC	.	TRBV15	TRBJ2-5	.
CASSPRWQLSSPLHF	TGTGCCAGCAGCCCGAGGTGGCAGTTATCTTCACCCCTCCACTTT	few	TRBV6-5	TRBJ1-6	.
CASSSGPRNTEAFF	TGTGCCAGTAGTTCGGGCCCCAGGAACACTGAAGCTTTCTTT	.	TRBV19	TRBJ1-1	.
CASSVGGTRFTDTQYF	TGTGCCAGCAGCGTGGGCGGGACTCGATTCACAGATACGCAGTATTTT	.	TRBV9	TRBJ2-3	.
CASSVVLNTGELFF	TGTGCCAGCAGCGTAGTCTTGAACACCGGGGAGCTGTTTTTT	.	TRBV9	TRBJ2-2	.
CASSLRGVYGYTF	TGTGCCAGCAGTTTACGGGGGGTCTATGGCTACACCTTC	.	TRBV12-3/TRBV12-4	TRBJ1-2	.
CASSYSGREGGYTF	TGTGCCAGCAGTTACTCGGGCAGGGAAGGTGGCTACACCTTC	.	TRBV6-2/TRBV6-3	TRBJ1-2	.
CASSSGPWDRGMYEQYF	TGTGCCAGCAGCTCCGGGCCTTGGGACAGGGGGATGTACGAGCAGTACTTC	.	TRBV7-2	TRBJ2-7	TRBD1
CASSQAGTGILYGYTF	TGCGCCAGCAGCCAGGCCGGGACAGGGATCCTTTATGGCTACACCTTC	.	TRBV4-1	TRBJ1-2	TRBD1
CASSQTASHYGYTF	TGTGCCAGCAGCCAGACAGCGTCCCACTATGGCTACACCTTC	.	TRBV5-1	TRBJ1-2	.
CASSAGPRWGEKLFF	TGTGCCAGCAGCGCCGGCCCCAGGTGGGGTGAAAAACTGTTTTTT	.	TRBV9	TRBJ1-4	.
CASSQGVSGRTDTQYF	TGTGCCAGCAGCCAAGGGGTTAGCGGGCGCACAGATACGCAGTATTTT	.	TRBV7-3	TRBJ2-3	TRBD2
CASSEGPGFLYGYTF	TGTGCCAGCAGTGAGGGACCAGGTTTCCTTTATGGCTACACCTTC	.	TRBV2	TRBJ1-2	.
CASSTEWGARGEKLFF	TGTGCCAGTAGTACTGAATGGGGGGCGCGTGGAGAAAAACTGTTTTTT	.	TRBV19	TRBJ1-4	.
CASSIIVGDTQYF	TGCGCCAGCAGCATCATTGTTGGGGATACGCAGTATTTT	.	TRBV5-1	TRBJ2-3	.
CASSQDRNYGYTF	TGTGCCAGCAGCCAAGACAGGAACTATGGCTACACCTTC	.	TRBV7-6	TRBJ1-2	.
CASSFLGSTEAFF	TGTGCCAGCAGCTTCCTGGGGTCTACTGAAGCTTTCTTT	.	TRBV5-4	TRBJ1-1	.
CASSQEAGGYGETQYF	TGTGCCAGCAGCCAAGAGGCAGGGGGCTATGGGGAGACCCAGTACTTC	.	TRBV4-2	TRBJ2-5	TRBD1
CSVAGGITYEQYF	TGCAGCGTTGCCGGGGGCATCACCTACGAGCAGTACTTC	.	TRBV29-1	TRBJ2-7	.
CASSPWSGGEFDTEAFF	TGTGCCAGCAGTCCCTGGTCAGGGGGCGAGTTCGACACTGAAGCTTTCTTT	.	TRBV6-6	TRBJ1-1	TRBD1
CASSIRVVGETQYF	TGTGCCAGTAGTATCAGGGTCGTGGGAGAGACCCAGTACTTC	few	TRBV19	TRBJ2-5	.
CASSLGWGSYNSPLHF	TGCGCCAGCAGCTTGGGTTGGGGCTCCTATAATTCACCCCTCCACTTT	.	TRBV5-1	TRBJ1-6	.
CASSKGPSNEKLFF	TGCGCCAGCTCCAAGGGGCCATCTAATGAAAAACTGTTTTTT	.	TRBV5-1	TRBJ1-4	.
CASSLSTLWEEGDTQYF	TGTGCCAGCAGTTTATCCACTTTGTGGGAGGAGGGAGATACGCAGTATTTT	.	TRBV28	TRBJ2-3	.
CATSRGSGSGANVLTF	TGTGCCACCAGCAGAGGCAGCGGGTCTGGGGCCAACGTCCTGACTTTC	.	TRBV15	TRBJ2-6	.
CASSETGLNTEAFF	TGTGCCAGCAGTGAGACGGGGTTGAACACTGAAGCTTTCTTT	.	TRBV2	TRBJ1-1	.
CATSGTDGQGYTF	TGTGCCACCAGTGGCACGGACGGACAAGGCTACACCTTC	.	TRBV24-1	TRBJ1-2	.